This T cell receptor beta chain was recovered during a study of blood T cell repertoires in COVID-19. Whole-study context: Samples came from the United States, Italy and Spain, spanning acute and convalescent COVID-19. In each case, the material was cDNA or gDNA derived from T cells, B-cell-depleted T cells, or PBMCs.

Authors' analysis steps: Amplification with reference gene primers provided the estimates of nucleated cell counts. Some clones are missing from TCRdb's copy, which holds only in-frame ones; the method was immunoSEQ multiplex PCR. V, J and clone size are those of that table, while D and trimming were read from the DNA. The data hold 110,000 or so clones, with 70% to 90% observed a single time. Germline CDR1 and CDR2: SGHTA and FQGTGA. The CDR3 has 15 amino acids. The chain recombines TRBV7-3 with TRBJ2-2; 9 bases fit TRBD2. The receptor was derived from a woman in her sixties or seventies who had recovered from COVID-19. Sample: peripheral blood. The chain's CDR3 is CAYPSGTMNTGELFF. In DNA, the CDR3 is TGTGCTTACCCTAGCGGGACTATGAACACCGGGGAGCTGTTTTTT.